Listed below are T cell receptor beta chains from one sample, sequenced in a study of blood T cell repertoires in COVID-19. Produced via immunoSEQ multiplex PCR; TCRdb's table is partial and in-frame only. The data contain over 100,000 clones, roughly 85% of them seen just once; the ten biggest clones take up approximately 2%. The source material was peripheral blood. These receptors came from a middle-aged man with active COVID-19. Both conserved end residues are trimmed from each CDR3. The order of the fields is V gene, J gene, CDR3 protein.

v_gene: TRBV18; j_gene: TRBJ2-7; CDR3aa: ASSRVRDSPYEQY
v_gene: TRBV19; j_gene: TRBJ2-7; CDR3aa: ASSATGYEQY
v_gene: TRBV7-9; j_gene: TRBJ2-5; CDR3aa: ASSPRQGQETQY
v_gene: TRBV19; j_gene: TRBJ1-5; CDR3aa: ASSNGQDLFQPQH
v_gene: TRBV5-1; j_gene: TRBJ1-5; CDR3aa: ASSPGAAGDQPQH
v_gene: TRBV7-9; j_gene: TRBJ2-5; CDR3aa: ASSSPLTGGAEETQY
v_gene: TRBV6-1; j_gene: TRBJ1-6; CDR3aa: ASKGGFDNSPLH
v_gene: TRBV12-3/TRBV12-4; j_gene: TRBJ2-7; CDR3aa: ASSLSGPYEQY
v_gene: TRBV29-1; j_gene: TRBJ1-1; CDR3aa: SVGNTEAF
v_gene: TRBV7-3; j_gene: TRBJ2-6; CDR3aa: ASSPAGRPSGANVLT
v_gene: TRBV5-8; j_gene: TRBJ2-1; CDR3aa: ASSLGGKLGYNEQF
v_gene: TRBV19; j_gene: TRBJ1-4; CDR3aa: ASSGTGTGDEKLF
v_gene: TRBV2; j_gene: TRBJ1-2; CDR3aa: ASRSPGGAGYGYT
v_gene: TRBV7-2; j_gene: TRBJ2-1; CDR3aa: ASSSDRGEQF
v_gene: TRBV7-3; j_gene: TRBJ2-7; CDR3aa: ASSLSSGASYEQY
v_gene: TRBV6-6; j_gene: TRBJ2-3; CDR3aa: ASSGTSKVGTDTQY
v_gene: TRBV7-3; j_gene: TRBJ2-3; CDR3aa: ASSLNPGNTQY
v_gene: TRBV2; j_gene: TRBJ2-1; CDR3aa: AARPGQGTRNEQF
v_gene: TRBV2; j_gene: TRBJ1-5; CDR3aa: ASKYTGTGYQPQH
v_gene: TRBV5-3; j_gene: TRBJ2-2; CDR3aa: ARRIVVVRQNTGELF
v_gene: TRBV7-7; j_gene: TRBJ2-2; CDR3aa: ASSPGGELF
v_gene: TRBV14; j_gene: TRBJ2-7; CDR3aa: ASSPWTSGAYEQY
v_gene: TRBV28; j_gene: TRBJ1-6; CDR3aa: ASSLNSPLH
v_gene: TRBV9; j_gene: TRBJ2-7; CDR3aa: ASSVSGQGGWYEQY
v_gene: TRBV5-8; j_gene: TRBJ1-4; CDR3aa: ASSPEAGAGEKLF
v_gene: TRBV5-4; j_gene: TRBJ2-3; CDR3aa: ASSVGGGGLTSTDTQY
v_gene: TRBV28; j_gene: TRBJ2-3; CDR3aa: ASSLQGGRYADTQY
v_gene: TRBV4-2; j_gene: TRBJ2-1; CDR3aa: ASSLYPGLAGDNEQF
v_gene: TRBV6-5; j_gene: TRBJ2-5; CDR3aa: ASSYLTWGEEETQY
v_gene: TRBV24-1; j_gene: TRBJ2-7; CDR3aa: APPVWGGSLRYEQY
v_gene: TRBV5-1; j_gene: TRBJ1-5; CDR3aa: ASSLGATGGDQPQH
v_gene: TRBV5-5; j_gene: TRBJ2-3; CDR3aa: ASSLASLALLRELDTQY
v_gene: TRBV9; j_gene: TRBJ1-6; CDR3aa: ASSAASWGRGMNSPLH